The clone carrying this TCR beta chain was detected only a few times. Its specificity is not known. After the first PCR, alpha and beta chain libraries were processed separately. Cells stained for CD3, CD4, CD8, CD45RA and CD27 were sorted into four subsets. This CDR3 region has 18 residues. The germline gives CDR1 MNHEY, CDR2 SVGAGI. With 9 bases removed from V and 0 bases from J, the gap between germline ends came to 21 bases. This entry belongs to a study of naive and memory T cell subsets. General study points: Diversity fell and Gini index rose from naive through CM, EM, EMRA.

Both TRBC1 and TRBC2 were covered by a beta constant-region primer of two equimolar oligonucleotides. Ligated cDNA was amplified by four rounds of PCR with nested alpha and beta constant-region primers and SP2. TCRdb ran MiXCR on the UMI-ligation and nested PCR reads and lists one entry per CDR3 protein. This sample has some 80,000 distinct CDR3 sequences, with 9% found just once. This TCR was sampled from a human donor in good health. The sequenced sample was naive CD8+ T cells from blood. This chain joins TRBV6-5 and TRBJ2-6; D may be TRBD1 (7 bases). The CDR3 loop reads CARAGQLNSDSGANVLTF. CDR3 nucleotide sequence: TGTGCCAGGGCGGGACAGCTAAATTCCGACTCTGGGGCCAACGTCCTGACTTTC.